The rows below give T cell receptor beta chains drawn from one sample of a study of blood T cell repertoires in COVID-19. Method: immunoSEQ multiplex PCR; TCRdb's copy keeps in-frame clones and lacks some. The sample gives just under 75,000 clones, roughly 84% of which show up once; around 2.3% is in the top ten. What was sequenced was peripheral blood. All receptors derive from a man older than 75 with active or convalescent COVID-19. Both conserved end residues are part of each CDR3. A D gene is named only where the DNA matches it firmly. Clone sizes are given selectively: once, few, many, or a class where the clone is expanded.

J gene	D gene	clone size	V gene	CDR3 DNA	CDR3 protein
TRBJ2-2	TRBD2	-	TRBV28	TGTGCCAGCACCCCCGGGGGGTCCAACGGGGAGCTGTTTTTT	CASTPGGSNGELFF
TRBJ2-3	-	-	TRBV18	TGTGCCAGCTCACCACCTAGCGGAGCTTATACGCAGTATTTT	CASSPPSGAYTQYF
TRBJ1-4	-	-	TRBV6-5	TGTGCCAGCAATTTAAAACGGGAAGAAAAACTGTTTTTT	CASNLKREEKLFF
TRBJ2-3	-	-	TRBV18	TGTGCCAGCTCACCGCGGGGGCGTAGCACAGATACGCAGTATTTT	CASSPRGRSTDTQYF
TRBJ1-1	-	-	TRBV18	TGTGCCAGCTCGCTTGGACAGATTACGAGTATGAACACTGAAGCTTTCTTT	CASSLGQITSMNTEAFF
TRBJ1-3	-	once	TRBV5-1	TGCGCCAGCAGCTTGTTGGCAGGGCTGAGCTCTGGAAACACCATATATTTT	CASSLLAGLSSGNTIYF
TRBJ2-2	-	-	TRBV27	TGTGCCAGCATCCGCGGGTCAGGGGTGGGGACCGGGGAGCTGTTTTTT	CASIRGSGVGTGELFF
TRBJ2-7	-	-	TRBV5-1	TGCGCCAGCAGCTCCCGGGACACCTACGAGCAGTACTTC	CASSSRDTYEQYF
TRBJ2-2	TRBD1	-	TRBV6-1	TGTGCCAGCAGTGAGGTTACAGGGGGTACCGGGGAGCTGTTTTTT	CASSEVTGGTGELFF
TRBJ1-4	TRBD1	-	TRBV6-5	TGTGCCAGCAGTTACCCGACAGGGGAAACTAATGAAAAACTGTTTTTT	CASSYPTGETNEKLFF
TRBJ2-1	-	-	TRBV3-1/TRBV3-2	TGTGCCAGCAGCCAAGCCGGGACTCAAAGCAATGAGCAGTTCTTC	CASSQAGTQSNEQFF
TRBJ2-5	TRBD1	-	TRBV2	TGTGCCAGCAGTATAAGCCAGGCCCCGCAGGGGGCCCAGTACTTC	CASSISQAPQGAQYF
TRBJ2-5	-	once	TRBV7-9	TGTGCCAGCAGCTCGCGGGGTGGAAAAGAGACCCAGTACTTC	CASSSRGGKETQYF
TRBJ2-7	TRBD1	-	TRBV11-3	TGTGCCAGCAGCTTAGCATCACTACAGGGGGCGAGGTACGAGCAGTACTTC	CASSLASLQGARYEQYF
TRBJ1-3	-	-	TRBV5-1	TGCGCCAGCAGCTTGGATGTGGGACTCCCTGGAAACACCATATATTTT	CASSLDVGLPGNTIYF
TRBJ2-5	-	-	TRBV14	TGTGCCAGCAGCGTTCGGGGGAGGATAGGGAAGGGAATGGAGACCCAGTACTTC	CASSVRGRIGKGMETQYF
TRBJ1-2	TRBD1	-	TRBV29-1	TGCAGCGTCGAAGGGACCGACAGGGGGCAGAGGGGCTACACCTTC	CSVEGTDRGQRGYTF
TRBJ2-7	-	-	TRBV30	TGTGCCTGGAGTGGTAAGCGCGAGCAGTACTTC	CAWSGKREQYF
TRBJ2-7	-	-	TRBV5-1	TGCGCCAGCAGCTTGAACAGGGTAGACGAGCAGTACTTC	CASSLNRVDEQYF
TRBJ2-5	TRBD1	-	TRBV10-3	TGTGCCATCAGCCCCGGGACAGGGGCGCAAGAGACCCAGTACTTC	CAISPGTGAQETQYF
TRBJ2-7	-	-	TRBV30	TGTGCCTGGGGGATCCAGGGTTCCTACGAGCAGTACTTC	CAWGIQGSYEQYF
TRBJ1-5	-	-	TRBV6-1	TGTGCCAGCAGTGAGTCGGCAGGTAGCAATCAGCCCCAGCATTTT	CASSESAGSNQPQHF
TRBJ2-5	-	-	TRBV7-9	TGTGCCAGCAGCGAAGAGTCGAGGGGGTTACAGACCCAGTACTTC	CASSEESRGLQTQYF
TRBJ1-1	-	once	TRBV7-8	TGTGCCAGCAGCTTGTTGGCACCTAACACTGAAGCTTTCTTT	CASSLLAPNTEAFF
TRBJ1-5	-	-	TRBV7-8	TGTGCCAGCAGCCCCCATGGGAGAGGGAACAATCAGCCCCAGCATTTT	CASSPHGRGNNQPQHF
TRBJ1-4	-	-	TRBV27	TGTGCCAGCAGCCTGAAAACGCGCCTCCGGGAAGGTGAAAAACTGTTTTTT	CASSLKTRLREGEKLFF
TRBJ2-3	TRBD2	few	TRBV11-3	TGTGCCAGCAGCCGATCGACTAGCGGGAGTGGGACGCAGTATTTT	CASSRSTSGSGTQYF
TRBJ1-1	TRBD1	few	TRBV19	TGTGCCAGTAGTATCCAGGGGGCTCGGGACACTGAAGCTTTCTTT	CASSIQGARDTEAFF
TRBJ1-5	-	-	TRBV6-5	TGTGCCAGCAGTTACGCGGCGCATAATCAGCCCCAGCATTTT	CASSYAAHNQPQHF
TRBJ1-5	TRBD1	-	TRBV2	TGTGCCAGCACAAGGGACAGGTTAAATCAGCCCCAGCATTTT	CASTRDRLNQPQHF
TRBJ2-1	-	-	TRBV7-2	TGTGCCAGCAGCTTAGCGCGGGGAGGCTACAATGAGCAGTTCTTC	CASSLARGGYNEQFF
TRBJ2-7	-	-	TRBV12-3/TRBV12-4	TGTGCCAGCAGTTTAGATCGGGCGGGCGAGCAGTACTTC	CASSLDRAGEQYF
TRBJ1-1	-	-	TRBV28	TGTGCCAGCGGGCTGCGCGCTGAAGCTTTCTTT	CASGLRAEAFF
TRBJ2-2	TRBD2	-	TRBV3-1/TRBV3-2	TGTGCCAGCAGCCAACCGGGACTAGCGTCGAACACCGGGGAGCTGTTTTTT	CASSQPGLASNTGELFF
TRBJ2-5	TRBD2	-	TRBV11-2	TGTGCCAGCAGCTTTATTCTAGCGGGGGGGCAAGAGACCCAGTACTTC	CASSFILAGGQETQYF
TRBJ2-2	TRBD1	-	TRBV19	TGTGCCAGCCAGACAGGGGACACCGGGGAGCTGTTTTTT	CASQTGDTGELFF
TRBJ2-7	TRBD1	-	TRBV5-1	TGCGCCAGCAGCCCCCGGACAGGGGGCTCTTACGAGCAGTACTTC	CASSPRTGGSYEQYF
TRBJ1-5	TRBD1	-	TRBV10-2	TGCGCCAGCAGTTCTCAGGGGGGCAATCAGCCCCAGCATTTT	CASSSQGGNQPQHF
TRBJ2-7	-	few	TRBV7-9	TGTGCCAGCAGCTTCGGACAGAGCTCCTACGAGCAGTACTTC	CASSFGQSSYEQYF
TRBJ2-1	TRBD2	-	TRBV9	TGTGCCAGCAGCGGCGTGGCGGGAGGGGGAAATGAGCAGTTCTTC	CASSGVAGGGNEQFF